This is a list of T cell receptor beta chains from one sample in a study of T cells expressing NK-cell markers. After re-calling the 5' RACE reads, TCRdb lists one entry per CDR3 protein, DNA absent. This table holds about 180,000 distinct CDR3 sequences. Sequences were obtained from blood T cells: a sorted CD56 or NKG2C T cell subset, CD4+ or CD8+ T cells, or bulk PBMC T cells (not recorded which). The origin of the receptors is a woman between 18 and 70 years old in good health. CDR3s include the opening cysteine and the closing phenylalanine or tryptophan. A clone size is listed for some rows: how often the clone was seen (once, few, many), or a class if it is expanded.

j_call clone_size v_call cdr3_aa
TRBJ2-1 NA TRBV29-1 CSVEVAGAQFF
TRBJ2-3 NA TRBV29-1 CSTITGRSTDTQYF
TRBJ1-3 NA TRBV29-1 CSIGTDGNTIYF
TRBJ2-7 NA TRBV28 CASSLFEWTRHYEQYF
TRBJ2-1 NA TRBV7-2 CASSLTWWDNEQFF
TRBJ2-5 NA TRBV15 CATSRGSEGKTQYF
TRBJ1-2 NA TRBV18 CASSPLSGSHGYTF
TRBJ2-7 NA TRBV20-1 CSARNSGGDLGEQYF
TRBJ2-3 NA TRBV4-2 CASSHGTSGTDTQYF
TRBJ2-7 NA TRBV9 CASSATGMAYEQYF
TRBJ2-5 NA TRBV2 CASSLTHDWKETQYF
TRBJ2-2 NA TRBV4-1 CASSQDRRTNTGELFF
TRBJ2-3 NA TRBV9 CASSVGWSGADTQYF
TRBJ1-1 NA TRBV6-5 CASSYSSIPGATTEAFF
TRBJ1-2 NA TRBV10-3 CASADGNYGYTF
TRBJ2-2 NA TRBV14 CASSQFRVGTGELFF
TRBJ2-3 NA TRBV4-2 CASSHPGQGSDTQYF
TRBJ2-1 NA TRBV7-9 CASSPPGPGEYNEQFF
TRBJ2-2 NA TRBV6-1 CASTNQGGTGELFF
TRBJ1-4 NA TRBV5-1 CASSYSSIEKLFF
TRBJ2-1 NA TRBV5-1 CASMQEASGFYNEQFF
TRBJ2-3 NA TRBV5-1 CASSLAIHSTDTQYF
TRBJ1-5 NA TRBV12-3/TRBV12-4 CASSAGGTPIGPQHF
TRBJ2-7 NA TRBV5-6 CASIPRDKVHEQYF
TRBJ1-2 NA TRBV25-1 CASSELGGGYTF
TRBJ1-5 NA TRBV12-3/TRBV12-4 CASSLSENQPQHF
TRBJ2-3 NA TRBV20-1 CSAVGQGAPTDTQYF
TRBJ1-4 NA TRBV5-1 CASSRGPNEKLFF
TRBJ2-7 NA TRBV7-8 CASSLLSGINEQYF
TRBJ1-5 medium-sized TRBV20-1 CSAHGGGRGNQPQHF
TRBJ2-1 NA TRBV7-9 CASSQLAGGVFF
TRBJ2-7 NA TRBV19 CASSIGQGFYEQYF
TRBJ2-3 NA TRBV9 CASSVGLVGLAGRRTDTQYF
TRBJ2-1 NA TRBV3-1 CASSRTESYNEQFF
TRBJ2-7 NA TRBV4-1 CASSQGSGTDLYEQYF
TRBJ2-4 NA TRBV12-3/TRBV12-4 CASSPGLASLGNIQYF
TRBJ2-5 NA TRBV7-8 CASSYSLGGRVRTQYF
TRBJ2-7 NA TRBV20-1 CSARHPNGVYEQYF
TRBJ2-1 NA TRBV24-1 CATSDRGREGSYNEQFF
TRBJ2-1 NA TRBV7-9 CASSLDGAGVEQFF
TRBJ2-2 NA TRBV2 CASSGPFDRTNTGELFF
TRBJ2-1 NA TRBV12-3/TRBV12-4 CASSPNSGQGGNEQFF
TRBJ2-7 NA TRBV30 CAWGPGTAPYEQYF
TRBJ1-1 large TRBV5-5 CASSLTALGEAFF
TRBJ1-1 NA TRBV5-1 CASQQQGNTEAFF
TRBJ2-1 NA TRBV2 CASSGVRTSGNEQFF
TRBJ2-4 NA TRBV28 CASSLQQQTLAKNIQYF
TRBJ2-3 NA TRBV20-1 CSARDYRLAGGPNTDTQYF